The 25 T cell receptor beta chains below were found in one sample sequenced in a study of human T cells and chemical hapten exposure. Time point defined: pre-sensitization, week 0. Treatment here: therapeutic diphenylcyclopropenone sensitization with weekly scalp DPC. MiXCR was run by TCRdb on the RACE reads, yielding one entry per CDR3 protein. The table includes over 300,000 distinct CDR3 sequences, less than 6.5% detected once. The source material was whole blood, sampled in connection with sensitization to the hapten diphenylcyclopropenone (DPC). These receptors came from a woman in her forties or fifties with alopecia areata. Some clones in this sample may be carry-over from other donors' samples.

This clonotype was seen ten or more times. V gene TRBV7-2 combines with J gene TRBJ2-7; D unresolved. Germline V gives CDR1 SGHTA, CDR2 FQGNSA. CDR3 length equals 12 residues. Trimming took 5 bases from V and 2 from J, leaving 7 bases between them. As DNA, the CDR3 is TGTGCCAGCAGCGAGCCCCCCTACGAGCAGTACTTC. Amino acids: CASSEPPYEQYF.

J is TRBJ2-2 and V is TRBV4-3; D not certain. The CDR3 length is 15 residues. Trimming shortened V by 1 base and J by 1 base, and 7 bases separated the two germline ends. The germline CDR1 and CDR2 sequences are LGHNA and YSLEER. This CDR3 reads CASSQVAQNTGELFF. In DNA form, the CDR3 reads TGCGCCAGCAGCCAAGTGGCACAGAACACCGGGGAGCTGTTTTTT.

At least ten counts were recorded for this clonotype. The V gene is TRBV6-5, the J gene TRBJ1-2; D call uncertain. The V and J ends lost 0 bases and 7 bases respectively, with 21 bases between them. The CDR3 length is 17 residues. The germline gives CDR1 MNHEY, CDR2 SVGAGI. For the CDR3, the DNA is TGTGCCAGCAGTTACTCGACGCGGAGCATACCTCAAGGTGGCTACACCTTC. Residues: CASSYSTRSIPQGGYTF.

This chain connects TRBV12-3 or TRBV12-4 to TRBJ1-5, with D uncertain. The CDR3 has 13 residues. V lost 3 bases and J 5 bases, leaving 8 bases between the germline ends. CDR3 in DNA: TGTGCCAGCAGTTTCTCTCCTCATCAGCCCCAGCATTTT. It specifies CASSFSPHQPQHF.

The chain combines TRBV10-3 with TRBJ2-7; weak D call: TRBD1 (6 bases). Trimming took 2 bases from V and 1 from J, leaving 6 bases between them. CDR1 and CDR2 from the germline V gene are ENHRY and SYGVKD. The CDR3 is 13 amino acids. CDR3 DNA: TGTGCCATCAGTGAGGGACAGTCCTACGAGCAGTACTTC. Amino acids: CAISEGQSYEQYF.

This clonotype was seen at least ten times. The J gene is TRBJ2-5, the V gene TRBV15; the D gene is possibly TRBD2 (6 bases). V was cut by 11 bases and J by 10 bases, with 26 bases left in between. There are 14 residues in the CDR3. Germline V gene lookup returns CDR1 LNHNV and CDR2 YYDKDF (reference sequence). CDR3 in DNA: TGTGCCGTAGCCGGTGGGGGGAGGCCGGTTAGCCAGTACTTC. The encoded protein is CAVAGGGRPVSQYF.

Many counts were recorded for this clonotype. This chain uses TRBV28 with TRBJ2-3; D may be TRBD1 or TRBD2 (5 bases each). CDR1 MDHEN and CDR2 SYDVKM come from the germline V gene. V was clipped by 8 bases and J by 0 bases, with 12 bases between them. This CDR3 is built from 14 residues. The CDR3 here is CASVGTASTDTQYF. DNA for the CDR3: TGTGCCAGCGTCGGGACGGCTAGCACAGATACGCAGTATTTT.

V is TRBV30 and J is TRBJ1-2; tentatively, D is TRBD1 (6 bases). V shed 2 bases and J shed 0 bases, with 16 bases lying between them. Germline-derived CDR1 and CDR2 are GTSNPN and SVGIG (reference sequence). This CDR3 spans 16 amino acids. The CDR3 coding sequence is TGTGCCTGGAGTTTTACAGGGCAGAGGGCTAACTATGGCTACACCTTC. Protein sequence: CAWSFTGQRANYGYTF.

This clonotype appeared a few times. The chain uses TRBV28 and TRBJ1-1; D gene unclear. Germline CDR1 MDHEN, CDR2 SYDVKM. The CDR3 runs 15 residues. The V end was cut by 3 bases, the J end by 3 bases, with 14 bases between. The CDR3 nucleotides read TGTGCCAGCAGTTTGGGTACCCAACTGGACACTGAAGCTTTCTTT. Its translation: CASSLGTQLDTEAFF.

The table lists this clonotype with many counts. The rearrangement joins TRBV6-2 or TRBV6-3 to TRBJ2-1, with TRBD1 matching 8 bases. With V trimmed by 1 base and J by 9 bases, 2 bases remained unmatched. Germline V lookup: CDR1 MNHEY, CDR2 SVGEGT. The length of the CDR3 is 13 residues. The CDR3 here is CASSYFDRGEQFF. The CDR3 DNA reads as TGTGCCAGCAGTTACTTTGACAGGGGTGAGCAGTTCTTC.

The sample holds many counts of this clonotype. The chain is built from TRBV13 and TRBJ2-1; 10 bases align to TRBD2. CDR3 length: 14 residues. With 0 bases clipped from V and 10 bases from J, the junction kept 3 bases outside the gene matches. From germline, CDR1 is PRHDT and CDR2 FYEKMQ (reference sequence). CDR3 coding DNA: TGTGCCAGCAGCTTAGGAGCGGGGGGGAAGGAGCAGTTCTTC. Its protein is CASSLGAGGKEQFF.

In this sample, this clonotype turned up many times. V gene TRBV27 combines with J gene TRBJ2-7; 7 bases agree with TRBD2. Germline V lookup: CDR1 MNHEY, CDR2 SMNVEV (reference sequence). With V trimmed by 2 bases and J by 2 bases, 6 bases remained unmatched. The CDR3 runs 15 residues. The CDR3 loop is CASSLRASGTYEQYF. The CDR3 bases are TGTGCCAGCAGTTTAAGGGCTAGCGGAACCTACGAGCAGTACTTC.

This clonotype showed up many times. The genes are TRBV10-3 and TRBJ2-3, with 9 bases fitting TRBD2. The germline gives CDR1 ENHRY, CDR2 SYGVKD. This CDR3 is built from 16 residues. Germline trimming cut 4 bases from V and 3 bases from J; bases unmatched to any gene: 8. The chain's CDR3 is CAISVLAGALTDTQYF. In nucleotides, the CDR3 is TGTGCCATCAGTGTCTTAGCGGGGGCCCTAACAGATACGCAGTATTTT.

The rearrangement links TRBV10-3 to TRBJ2-3; a weak D match, TRBD1 (5 bases). The germline gives CDR1 ENHRY, CDR2 SYGVKD. This CDR3 spans 13 amino acids. Trimming shortened V by 0 bases and J by 4 bases, and 5 bases separated the two germline ends. CDR3 coding DNA: TGTGCCATCAGTGAGTCCAGGGCAGATACGCAGTATTTT. As protein: CAISESRADTQYF.

This clonotype was picked up many times. This sequence joins TRBV12-3 or TRBV12-4 and TRBJ2-3; D possibly corresponds to TRBD1 (7 bases). Trimming took 7 bases from V and 4 from J, leaving 12 bases between them. This CDR3 comprises 13 residues. The CDR3 DNA follows: TGTGCCAGCACCAGGGGGGACCCAGATACGCAGTATTTT. Its translation: CASTRGDPDTQYF.

This clonotype appeared many times. V usage is TRBV5-6 and J usage is TRBJ2-3; a possible D gene is TRBD1 (6 bases). Trimming pared 6 bases from V and 8 bases from J, leaving 28 bases between. The CDR3 sequence is 17 residues long. Germline V CDR1 and CDR2: SGHDT, YYEEEE. The CDR3: CASNSITRDKGDITQYF. In DNA, the CDR3 is TGTGCCAGCAACTCAATCACCCGGGACAAGGGTGATATTACGCAGTATTTT.

V gene TRBV18 combines with J gene TRBJ1-5, with 8 bases aligning to TRBD1. Per the germline V gene, CDR1 is KGHSH and CDR2 is LQKENI. Trimming at V came to 4 bases and at J to 7 bases, leaving 6 bases not matched to a gene. The CDR3 has 14 residues. The CDR3 loop is CASSRDRRGQPQHF. The CDR3 nucleotides are TGTGCCAGCTCACGGGACAGGCGTGGGCAGCCCCAGCATTTT.

This clonotype showed up many times. This chain joins TRBV7-8 and TRBJ1-5, with 7 bases aligning to TRBD1. Germline-derived CDR1 and CDR2 are SGHVS and FQNEAQ. This CDR3 is 16 amino acids long. With 5 bases clipped from V and 1 base from J, the junction kept 8 bases outside the gene matches. The CDR3 DNA is TGTGCCAGCAGCGCAGGGGGGGGGCACAGCAATCAGCCCCAGCATTTT. Its translation: CASSAGGGHSNQPQHF.

In this sample, this clonotype turned up a few times. The V and J genes are TRBV9 and TRBJ2-3, with a possible D match to TRBD1 (6 bases). V was shortened by 2 bases and J by 6 bases, with 16 bases between the two germline ends. Germline V gives CDR1 SGDLS, CDR2 YYNGEE. CDR3 size: 15 residues. Here the CDR3 reads CASSVGGGFSDTQYF. The CDR3 DNA follows: TGTGCCAGCAGCGTTGGTGGGGGCTTCAGCGATACGCAGTATTTT. Combining the CDR3 with reference TRBV9 and TRBJ2-3 gives the whole variable domain DSGVTQTPKHLITATGQRVTLRCSPRSGDLSVYWYQQSLDQGLQFLIQYYNGEERAKGNILERFSAQQFPDLHSELNLSSLELGDSALYFCASSVGGGFSDTQYFGPGTRLTVL.

This clonotype came up many times. This chain uses TRBV3-1 with TRBJ1-2; D unclear. The length of the CDR3 is 15 residues. The germline V and J ends were trimmed by 4 bases and 2 bases, with 14 bases remaining between them. Germline CDR1 is LGHDT and CDR2 is YNNKEL (reference sequence). CDR3 nucleotides: TGTGCCAGCAGCCCAAGTAAAAAGGCGAACTATGGCTACACCTTC. Amino acids: CASSPSKKANYGYTF.

This clonotype was observed a few times. The gene calls are TRBV30 and TRBJ2-7; 8 bases fit TRBD1. V lost 2 bases, J lost 2 bases, and 11 bases stayed unmatched. The CDR3 sequence is 16 residues long. CDR1 is GTSNPN and CDR2 is SVGIG in the germline V gene (reference sequence). The CDR3 here is CAWSPPDRVLTYEQYF. The CDR3 DNA follows: TGTGCCTGGAGTCCTCCGGACAGGGTATTAACCTACGAGCAGTACTTC.

This clonotype was observed at least ten times. This rearrangement joins TRBV12-3 or TRBV12-4 to TRBJ2-5, with TRBD2 as a possible D gene (7 bases). The CDR3 runs to 13 residues. V lost 3 bases, J lost 5 bases, and 10 bases lay in between. CDR3 region: CASSFWGGETQYF. CDR3 nucleotides: TGTGCCAGCAGTTTCTGGGGGGGCGAGACCCAGTACTTC.

This clonotype appeared many times. The chain employs TRBV6-2 or TRBV6-3 and TRBJ2-7, with D tentatively TRBD1 (6 bases). Trimming removed 11 bases from V and 7 bases from J, with 30 bases in between. Germline V gene lookup returns CDR1 MNHEY and CDR2 SVGEGT. The CDR3 has 16 residues. Here the CDR3 reads CAPALGLHRVEREQYF. The CDR3 nucleotides are TGTGCCCCAGCTTTGGGGCTCCACAGGGTGGAGAGAGAGCAGTACTTC.

The chain employs TRBV20-1 and TRBJ2-7, with no clear D. V was pared by 5 bases and J by 2 bases, with 10 bases between. This CDR3 has 12 amino acids. From germline, CDR1 is DFQATT and CDR2 SNEGSKA (reference sequence). The CDR3 nucleotides are TGCAGTGCTGGCCGGGCCACCTACGAGCAGTACTTC. Encoded protein: CSAGRATYEQYF.

The chain is built from TRBV7-6 and TRBJ1-3; D not resolved. The V gene lost 1 base and the J gene lost 2 bases, with 9 bases spanning the gap. Germline V gene sequence: CDR1 SGHVS, CDR2 FNYEAQ. This CDR3 comprises 15 residues. The CDR3 region is CASSLGVGTGNTIYF. CDR3 DNA sequence: TGTGCCAGCAGCTTAGGGGTCGGGACTGGAAACACCATATATTTT.